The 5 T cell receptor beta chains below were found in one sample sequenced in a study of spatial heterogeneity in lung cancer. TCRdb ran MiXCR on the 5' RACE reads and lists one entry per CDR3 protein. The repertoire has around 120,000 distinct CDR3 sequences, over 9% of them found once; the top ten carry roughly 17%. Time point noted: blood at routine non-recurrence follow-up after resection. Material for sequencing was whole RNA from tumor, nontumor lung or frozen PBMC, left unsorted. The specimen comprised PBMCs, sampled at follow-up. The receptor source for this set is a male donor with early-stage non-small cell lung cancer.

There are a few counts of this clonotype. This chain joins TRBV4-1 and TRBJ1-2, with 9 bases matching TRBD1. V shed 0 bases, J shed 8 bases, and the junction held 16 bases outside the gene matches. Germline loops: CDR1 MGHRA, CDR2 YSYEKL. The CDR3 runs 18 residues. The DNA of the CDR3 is TGCGCCAGCAGCCAAGATCCGTTCCCGGGACAGGGTGTTCGGGGCTACACCTTC. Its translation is CASSQDPFPGQGVRGYTF.

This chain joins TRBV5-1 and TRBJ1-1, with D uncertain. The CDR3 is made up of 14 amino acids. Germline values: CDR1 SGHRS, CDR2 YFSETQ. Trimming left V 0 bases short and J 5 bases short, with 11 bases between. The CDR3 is CASSLEGSGTEAFF. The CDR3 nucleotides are TGCGCCAGCAGCTTGGAGGGCAGCGGGACTGAAGCTTTCTTT.

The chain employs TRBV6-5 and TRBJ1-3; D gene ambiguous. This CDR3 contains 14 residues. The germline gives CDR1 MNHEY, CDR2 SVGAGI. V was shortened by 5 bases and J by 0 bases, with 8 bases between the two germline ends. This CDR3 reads CASSLQSSGNTIYF. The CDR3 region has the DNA TGTGCCAGCAGTCTACAGAGCTCTGGAAACACCATATATTTT.

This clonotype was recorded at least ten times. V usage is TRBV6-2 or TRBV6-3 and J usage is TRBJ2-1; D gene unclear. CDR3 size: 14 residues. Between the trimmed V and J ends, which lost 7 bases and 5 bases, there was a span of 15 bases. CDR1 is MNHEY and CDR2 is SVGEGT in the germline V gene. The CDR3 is CASKGLRLNNEQFF. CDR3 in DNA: TGTGCCAGCAAAGGTCTGCGTCTCAACAATGAGCAGTTCTTC.

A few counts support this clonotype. The CDR3 region has the DNA TGCGCCAGCAGTCAATATCATAACAGGGGTCCTCCAGATACGCAGTATTTT. This encodes CASSQYHNRGPPDTQYF. This chain uses TRBV23-1 with TRBJ2-3; 7 bases agree with TRBD1. TRBV23-1 carries the ORF label, with uncertain function. This CDR3 is built from 17 residues. V lost 1 base and J lost 4; bases outside the gene matches: 11.